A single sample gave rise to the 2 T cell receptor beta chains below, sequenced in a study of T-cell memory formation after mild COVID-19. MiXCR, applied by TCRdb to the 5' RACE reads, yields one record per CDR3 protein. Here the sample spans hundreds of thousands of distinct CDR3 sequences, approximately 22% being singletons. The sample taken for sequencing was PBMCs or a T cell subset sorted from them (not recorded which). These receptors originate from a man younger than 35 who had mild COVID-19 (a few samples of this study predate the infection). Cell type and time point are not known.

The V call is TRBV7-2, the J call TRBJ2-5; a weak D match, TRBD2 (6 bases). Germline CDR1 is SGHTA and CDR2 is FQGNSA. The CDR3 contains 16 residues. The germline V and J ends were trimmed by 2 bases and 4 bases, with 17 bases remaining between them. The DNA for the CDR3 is TGTGCCAGCAGCTTACGGTCTAGCGAGTTTGGAGAGACCCAGTACTTC. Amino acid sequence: CASSLRSSEFGETQYF. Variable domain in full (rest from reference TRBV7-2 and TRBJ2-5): GAGVSQSPSNKVTEKGKDVELRCDPISGHTALYWYRQSLGQGLEFLIYFQGNSAPDKSGLPSDRFSAERTGGSVSTLTIQRTQQEDSAVYLCASSLRSSEFGETQYFGPGTRLLVL.

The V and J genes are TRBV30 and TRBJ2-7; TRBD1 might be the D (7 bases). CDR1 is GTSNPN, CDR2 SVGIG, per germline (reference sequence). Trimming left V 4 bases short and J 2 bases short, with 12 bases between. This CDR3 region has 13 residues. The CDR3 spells CAWTGGTPYEQYF. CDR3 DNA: TGTGCCTGGACAGGGGGGACCCCCTACGAGCAGTACTTC.